The 7 T cell receptor beta chains presented below share a single source sample, sequenced in a study of OX40 agonist ivuxolimab in advanced cancers. Method: immunoSEQ multiplex PCR; TCRdb's copy keeps in-frame clones and lacks some. The sample holds about 79,000 clones, approximately 90% seen once. The sequences come from CD4+ or CD8+ T cells sorted from blood, collected in a trial of the OX40 agonist ivuxolimab. The receptors here all came from an adult with an advanced solid tumor such as melanoma, head and neck, liver or kidney cancer.

The chain joins TRBV5-5 to TRBJ2-7, with D unresolved. Trimming removed 0 bases at V and 4 bases at J, with 17 bases between. CDR3 length: 16 residues. Germline CDR1 reads SGHKS; CDR2 reads YYEKEE (reference sequence). The CDR3 nucleotides are TGTGCCAGCAGCTTGGGACGGATCACCCGATTATACGAGCAGTACTTC. This encodes CASSLGRITRLYEQYF. Looking up the rest from reference TRBV5-5 and TRBJ2-7 gives the full variable domain: DAGVTQSPTHLIKTRGQQVTLRCSPISGHKSVSWYQQVLGQGPQFIFQYYEKEERGRGNFPDRFSARQFPNYSSELNVNALLLGDSALYLCASSLGRITRLYEQYFGPGTRLTVT.

This chain links TRBV6-5 with TRBJ1-2, with D possibly being TRBD1 (5 bases). This CDR3 contains 15 residues. Germline CDR1 is MNHEY and CDR2 is SVGAGI. The V gene lost 5 bases and the J gene lost 6 bases, with 19 bases spanning the gap. The DNA of the CDR3 is TGTGCCAGCAGTAGGGACCGCTGGGTTGAGAATGGCTACACCTTC. Translating it yields CASSRDRWVENGYTF.

The chain carries TRBV6-6 and TRBJ2-7; 9 bases match TRBD1. This CDR3 is built from 13 residues. Germline CDR1 reads MNHNY; CDR2 reads SVGAGI (reference sequence). V shed 5 bases, J shed 7 bases, and the junction held 6 bases outside the gene matches. CDR3 protein: CASSLGQGWEQYF. The CDR3 coding sequence is TGTGCCAGCAGTCTAGGACAGGGGTGGGAGCAGTACTTC.

This rearrangement joins TRBV11-3 to TRBJ2-1, with D possibly matching TRBD1 (5 bases). Between the trimmed V and J ends, which lost 0 bases and 8 bases, there was a span of 5 bases. The CDR3 extends over 12 amino acids. Germline V gene lookup returns CDR1 SGHNT and CDR2 YENEEA. CDR3 amino acids: CASSLEGDEQFF. CDR3 nucleotides: TGTGCCAGCAGCTTAGAAGGGGATGAGCAGTTCTTC.

The rearrangement joins TRBV9 to TRBJ2-1; D gene uncertain. The length of the CDR3 is 14 residues. Germline-derived CDR1 and CDR2 are SGDLS and YYNGEE. V shed 1 base and J shed 8 bases, with 13 bases lying between them. The CDR3 coding sequence is TGTGCCAGCAGCGTATATTCCGGAGACCATGAGCAGTTCTTC. Amino acid sequence: CASSVYSGDHEQFF. Looking up the rest from reference TRBV9 and TRBJ2-1 gives the full variable domain: DSGVTQTPKHLITATGQRVTLRCSPRSGDLSVYWYQQSLDQGLQFLIQYYNGEERAKGNILERFSAQQFPDLHSELNLSSLELGDSALYFCASSVYSGDHEQFFGPGTRLTVL.

The V gene is TRBV30, the J gene TRBJ2-1, with 10 bases matching TRBD2. V gave up 1 base and J gave up 5 bases; unmatched junction bases: 8. This CDR3 is 16 amino acids long. Germline V gene sequence: CDR1 GTSNPN, CDR2 SVGIG (reference sequence). The CDR3 DNA reads as TGTGCCTGGAGTGGCTCTAGCGGGAGACCCCACAATGAGCAGTTCTTC. This sequence encodes CAWSGSSGRPHNEQFF.

This chain uses TRBV19 with TRBJ2-2; 10 nucleotides match TRBD1. Germline V CDR1 and CDR2: LNHDA, SQIVND (reference sequence). J lost 5 bases, V lost 6 bases, and 6 bases had no gene match. This CDR3 is 15 amino acids long. The CDR3 sequence: CASSRPGQGTGELFF. The CDR3 coding sequence is TGTGCCAGTAGCCGACCGGGACAGGGGACCGGGGAGCTGTTTTTT.